The present T cell receptor beta chain was sequenced within a study of tumor-infiltrating lymphocytes in localized non-small cell lung cancer. Study-level background: Tumor tissue and non-adjacent uninvolved lung came from each patient. Overall study findings and caveats: Compared with uninvolved lung, tumors showed higher T cell infiltration by TCRbeta sequencing. T-cell fraction did not differ between immunotypes IM1 and IM2. No link was found between tumor T-cell fraction and recurrence-free survival.

With respect to this clone: The antigen is unknown.

The method was immunoSEQ multiplex PCR; TCRdb's version includes in-frame clones alone and lacks a portion of them. The sample has roughly 15,000 clones; more than 60% are singletons. V lost 4 bases, J lost 6 bases, and 7 bases stayed unmatched. The CDR3 has 14 amino acids. Germline values: CDR1 MNHEY, CDR2 SMNVEV (reference sequence). The sequence derives from a human donor with non-small cell lung cancer. This chain links TRBV27 with TRBJ1-1; 8 positions agree with TRBD1. The sequenced sample was lung tumor tissue. The DNA of the CDR3 is TGTGCCAGCAGTTATAGGACAGGGAGGGCTGAAGCTTTCTTT. It translates to CASSYRTGRAEAFF.